A selection of T cell receptor beta chains follows, all from one sample in a study of shared clonotypes between healthy human individuals. Only in-frame clones appear in the TCRdb table, and some are missing; sequencing was by immunoSEQ multiplex PCR. The sample carries about 2.1 million clones, just over 90% recorded once. Specimen: naive CD8+ T cells from PBMCs. Source of these receptors: a man aged 18 to 29 in good health. Some clones in this sample may be carry-over from other donors' samples. CDR3s include the opening cysteine and the closing phenylalanine or tryptophan. The D gene is left open where the match is weak. Where a row states a size, it is once, few, many or the class of an expanded clone; other rows omit it.

d_gene	abundance	v_gene	j_gene	CDR3aa	CDR3nt
NA	NA	TRBV4-1	TRBJ2-2	CASSQLKGMGTGELFF	TGCGCCAGCAGCCAACTCAAGGGGATGGGCACCGGGGAGCTGTTTTTT
TRBD2	NA	TRBV9	TRBJ2-3	CASSPSGSLTSTDTQYF	TGTGCCAGCAGCCCTAGCGGGAGTCTCACTAGCACAGATACGCAGTATTTT
NA	few	TRBV28	TRBJ1-5	CASRAGYSNQPQHF	TGTGCCTCTCGAGCTGGATATAGCAATCAGCCCCAGCATTTT
NA	NA	TRBV14	TRBJ1-2	CASSQGRTFGYTF	TGTGCCAGCAGCCAAGGCCGGACATTTGGCTACACCTTC
NA	once	TRBV27	TRBJ2-1	CASSFGGLLNEQFF	TGTGCCAGCAGTTTTGGGGGCCTTCTCAATGAGCAGTTCTTC
TRBD2	NA	TRBV4-3	TRBJ2-1	CASSQDPGTSGSTTYNEQFF	TGCGCCAGCAGCCAAGACCCCGGGACTAGCGGGAGTACCACCTACAATGAGCAGTTCTTC
NA	NA	TRBV27	TRBJ1-1	CASSLFGGFNPSEAFF	TGTGCCAGCAGTTTATTTGGGGGCTTCAATCCATCTGAAGCTTTCTTT
TRBD1	NA	TRBV10-1	TRBJ2-7	CASRCGTVPYEQYF	TGCGCCAGCAGGTGTGGGACAGTACCCTACGAGCAGTACTTC
TRBD1	NA	TRBV6-6	TRBJ1-3	CARNTGGSGNTIYF	TGTGCCAGGAACACAGGGGGCTCTGGAAACACCATATATTTT
NA	NA	TRBV2	TRBJ1-1	CASSEVSHTEAFF	TGTGCCAGCAGTGAAGTTTCGCACACTGAAGCTTTCTTT
TRBD2	NA	TRBV30	TRBJ2-1	CAWASGRGKFF	TGTGCCTGGGCTAGCGGGAGGGGAAAGTTCTTC
NA	NA	TRBV7-9	TRBJ2-5	CASSLEEDTQYF	TGTGCCAGCAGCTTAGAGGAGGATACCCAGTACTTC
NA	NA	TRBV27	TRBJ2-7	CASSLSGPPYTYEQYF	TGTGCCAGCAGTTTATCGGGTCCTCCTTATACCTACGAGCAGTACTTC
NA	NA	TRBV6-1	TRBJ1-2	CASRHTLWGYTF	TGTGCCAGCAGACATACTCTCTGGGGCTACACCTTC
NA	NA	TRBV20-1	TRBJ2-1	CSALAYNEQFF	TGCAGTGCTCTAGCCTACAATGAGCAGTTCTTC
NA	NA	TRBV5-1	TRBJ2-7	CASSLGSGSYEQYF	TGCGCCAGCAGCTTGGGAAGTGGCAGTTACGAGCAGTACTTC
NA	NA	TRBV30	TRBJ2-1	CAWSLGSVNNEQFF	TGTGCCTGGAGTTTGGGCAGCGTGAACAATGAGCAGTTCTTC
NA	NA	TRBV29-1	TRBJ1-1	CSVLQITEAFF	TGCAGCGTTCTACAGATCACTGAAGCTTTCTTT
NA	few	TRBV27	TRBJ2-2	CASTRIATGELFF	TGTGCCAGCACTAGAATCGCGACCGGGGAGCTGTTTTTT
NA	NA	TRBV18	TRBJ2-3	CASPTPIADTQYF	TGTGCCAGCCCCACACCCATCGCAGATACGCAGTATTTT
NA	NA	TRBV27	TRBJ2-7	CASRGERAAAYEQYF	TGTGCCAGCAGGGGGGAGCGGGCCGCTGCCTACGAGCAGTACTTC
TRBD1	NA	TRBV5-1	TRBJ2-7	CASSPQGAYEQYF	TGCGCCAGCAGCCCCCAGGGGGCCTACGAGCAGTACTTC
NA	NA	TRBV21-1	TRBJ2-1	CASSANYNEQFF	TGTGCCAGCAGCGCGAATTACAATGAGCAGTTCTTC
NA	NA	TRBV7-2	TRBJ1-2	CASSLSDGYTF	TGTGCCAGCAGCCTCTCTGATGGCTACACCTTC
TRBD2	NA	TRBV6-4	TRBJ2-1	CASSIAGGIYNEQFF	TGTGCCAGCAGTATAGCGGGGGGCATCTACAATGAGCAGTTCTTC
TRBD1	NA	TRBV4-1	TRBJ2-7	CASSPVLGPRGYEQYF	TGCGCCAGCAGCCCCGTCCTTGGACCCAGGGGGTACGAGCAGTACTTC
NA	NA	TRBV9	TRBJ1-4	CASSVEFGQNEKLFF	TGTGCCAGCAGCGTAGAATTTGGACAGAATGAAAAACTGTTTTTT
NA	NA	TRBV30	TRBJ2-7	CAWSRDRMRFPEQYF	TGTGCCTGGAGTCGAGACAGGATGAGGTTCCCCGAGCAGTACTTC
TRBD1	once	TRBV7-3	TRBJ2-7	CASSLGGQGTPYEQYF	TGTGCCAGCAGCTTAGGGGGACAGGGGACCCCCTACGAGCAGTACTTC
TRBD1	NA	TRBV7-2	TRBJ1-5	CASSLNRGHYSNQPQHF	TGTGCCAGCAGCTTGAACAGGGGCCACTATAGCAATCAGCCCCAGCATTTT
NA	NA	TRBV4-2	TRBJ2-2	CASSQGVGTKNTGELFF	TGTGCCAGCAGCCAAGGGGTCGGGACAAAGAACACCGGGGAGCTGTTTTTT
TRBD2	NA	TRBV27	TRBJ2-1	CASSLSGLADYNEQFF	TGTGCCAGCAGTTTATCTGGGCTAGCGGATTACAATGAGCAGTTCTTC
NA	NA	TRBV27	TRBJ1-1	CASSTQGNTEAFF	TGTGCCAGCAGTACACAGGGGAACACTGAAGCTTTCTTT
NA	few	TRBV27	TRBJ2-1	CASSLFTYNEQFF	TGTGCCAGCAGTTTGTTCACCTACAATGAGCAGTTCTTC
TRBD2	once	TRBV7-2	TRBJ2-5	CASSPGTSYFGATRETQYF	TGTGCCAGCAGTCCCGGGACTAGTTATTTTGGGGCCACACGGGAGACCCAGTACTTC
TRBD2	NA	TRBV7-9	TRBJ2-1	CASSLAGARSGRQYNEQFF	TGTGCCAGCAGCTTAGCTGGGGCCCGCAGCGGGAGGCAATACAATGAGCAGTTCTTC
TRBD2	NA	TRBV7-2	TRBJ2-3	CASKETSFSSDTQYF	TGTGCCAGCAAGGAGACTAGCTTCTCCTCTGATACGCAGTATTTT
NA	NA	TRBV7-6	TRBJ2-5	CASSHGPSSGPSEETQYF	TGTGCCAGCAGCCACGGACCGTCCAGCGGACCCTCGGAAGAGACCCAGTACTTC
NA	NA	TRBV2	TRBJ2-5	CASAPRDRFSETQYF	TGTGCCAGCGCCCCAAGGGACCGTTTTTCGGAGACCCAGTACTTC